One sample yielded the 21 T cell receptor beta chains listed below, sequenced in a study of vaccination effects on CD4 cells after COVID-19. Antigens of these TCRs are unknown. Within the ViraFEST assay, antigen-specific CD4+ T cells underwent expansion with viral peptide pools prior to sequencing. At the end of over 8 days of culture, CD4+ T cells were isolated. Having tested negative for nucleocapsid antibodies, the vaccine recipients showed no prior SARS-CoV-2 infection. Using immunoSEQ multiplex PCR, the repertoire was profiled, and TCRdb retains in-frame clones only, with some absent. This table has about 41,000 clones, more than 65% appearing once. Specimen: CD4+ T cells from PBMCs cultured with HCoV-NL63 spike peptides, collected before COVID-19 vaccination. The receptors stem from a human donor who received a COVID-19 vaccine.

About this clone itself: An end of the junction does not agree with germline; a read error may underlie this. The rearrangement joins TRBV25-1 to TRBJ2-2; possible D gene TRBD2, 7 bases. This CDR3 is built from 16 residues. Per germline, CDR1 MGHDK and CDR2 SYGVNS. The CDR3: CASSESRGAKTGELFF. As DNA, the CDR3 is TGTGCCAGCAGTGAATCCCGGGGGGCGAAAACCGGGGAGCTGTTTTTT.

The chain is built from TRBV11-2 and TRBJ2-1; no definite D call. The CDR3 runs 15 residues. Germline V gene data show CDR1 as SGHAT and CDR2 as FQNNGV. Trimming took 3 bases from V and 5 from J, leaving 14 bases between them. The CDR3 spells CASSLSQWNNNEQFF. For the CDR3, the DNA is TGTGCCAGCAGCTTGTCCCAATGGAATAACAATGAGCAGTTCTTC. Complete variable domain (other parts from reference TRBV11-2 and TRBJ2-1): EAGVAQSPRYKIIEKRQSVAFWCNPISGHATLYWYQQILGQGPKLLIQFQNNGVVDDSQLPKDRFSAERLKGVDSTLKIQPAKLEDSAVYLCASSLSQWNNNEQFFGPGTRLTVL.

V gene TRBV28 combines with J gene TRBJ2-2; D gene ambiguous. This CDR3 comprises 12 residues. With 7 bases removed from V and 6 bases from J, the gap between germline ends came to 9 bases. CDR1 is MDHEN and CDR2 is SYDVKM in the germline V gene. The CDR3 bases are TGTGCCAGCACGCGAAGTTCCGGGGAGCTGTTTTTT. Its protein product is CASTRSSGELFF.

The chain links TRBV7-2 to TRBJ1-2, with unresolved D. V shed 1 base and J shed 6 bases, with 3 bases lying between them. Germline CDR1 reads SGHTA; CDR2 reads FQGNSA. The CDR3 runs to 11 residues. The CDR3 DNA follows: TGTGCCAGCAGCTTAGAGAATGGCTACACCTTC. It is translated as CASSLENGYTF.

This CDR3 reads CASPRVSWDTTDTQYF. CDR3 in DNA: TGTGCCAGCCCGAGAGTCTCGTGGGACACCACAGATACGCAGTATTTT. This sequence joins TRBV5-8 and TRBJ2-3; the D gene is possibly TRBD1 (6 bases). This CDR3 comprises 16 residues. Germline CDR1 reads SGHTS; CDR2 reads YDEGEE. V lost 7 bases and J 2 bases, leaving 20 bases between the germline ends.

The chain employs TRBV7-2 and TRBJ2-1, with TRBD2 as a possible D gene (6 bases). CDR1 SGHTA and CDR2 FQGNSA come from the germline V gene. With 2 bases removed from V and 4 bases from J, the gap between germline ends came to 15 bases. The CDR3 has 16 residues. The CDR3 here is CASSLSSLAPYNEQFF. The CDR3 DNA sequence: TGTGCCAGCAGCTTAAGTAGCCTAGCGCCGTACAATGAGCAGTTCTTC.

On this clone: The junction departs from germline at one end; a sequencing error may be responsible. The chain recombines TRBV4-2 with TRBJ2-1; possibly TRBD1 or TRBD2 for D (7 bases each). The CDR3 length is 16 residues. Germline V CDR1 and CDR2: LGHNA, YNFKEQ. The CDR3 bases are TGTGCCAGCAGCCAAGTAAATTCGGGAATCCAGGGGGGGCCTCTCTTC. Protein product: CASSQVNSGIQGGPLF.

The genes are TRBV10-3 and TRBJ2-5; tentative D call: TRBD1 (6 bases). This CDR3 is 13 amino acids long. Trimming stripped 2 bases from V and 3 bases from J, with 7 bases between. Germline CDR1 is ENHRY and CDR2 is SYGVKD. CDR3 nucleotide sequence: TGTGCCATCAGTGAGCAGGGGAAAGAGACCCAGTACTTC. This sequence encodes CAISEQGKETQYF.

This sequence joins TRBV18 and TRBJ1-1; D is unclear. The CDR3 contains 14 residues. CDR1 and CDR2 from the germline V gene are KGHSH and LQKENI. Trimming stripped 3 bases from V and 5 bases from J, with 13 bases between. The CDR3 sequence is CASSPANAGTEAFF. The CDR3 nucleotides are TGTGCCAGCTCACCTGCGAATGCGGGGACTGAAGCTTTCTTT.

V gene TRBV7-2 combines with J gene TRBJ1-5; D unclear. The V and J ends lost 5 bases and 5 bases respectively, with 10 bases between them. The germline CDR1 and CDR2 sequences are SGHTA and FQGNSA. The length of the CDR3 is 13 residues. The CDR3 DNA reads TGTGCCAGCAGCCCGGGTCGGGATCAGCCCCAGCATTTT. It yields the protein CASSPGRDQPQHF. The full variable domain, completed using reference TRBV7-2 and TRBJ1-5, is GAGVSQSPSNKVTEKGKDVELRCDPISGHTALYWYRQSLGQGLEFLIYFQGNSAPDKSGLPSDRFSAERTGGSVSTLTIQRTQQEDSAVYLCASSPGRDQPQHFGDGTRLSIL.

The chain links TRBV19 to TRBJ2-2; D remains unclear. This CDR3 is built from 15 residues. Trimming left V 7 bases short and J 5 bases short, with 17 bases between. The germline gives CDR1 LNHDA, CDR2 SQIVND (reference sequence). The CDR3 spells CASTNVGTITGELFF. In DNA form, the CDR3 reads TGTGCCAGTACCAATGTCGGTACAATTACCGGGGAGCTGTTTTTT.

J is TRBJ2-5 and V is TRBV7-2, with TRBD1 identical over 7 bases. J lost 2 bases, V lost 5 bases, and 5 bases had no gene match. The germline V gene encodes CDR1 SGHTA and CDR2 FQGNSA. The CDR3 sequence is 14 residues long. DNA of the CDR3: TGTGCCAGCAGCCTCTGGACAGGTCAAGAGACCCAGTACTTC. Amino acids: CASSLWTGQETQYF.

The gene calls are TRBV5-4 and TRBJ2-5; 7 bases are shared with TRBD1. Germline trimming cut 6 bases from V and 2 bases from J; bases unmatched to any gene: 4. CDR1 is SGHNT, CDR2 YYREEE, per germline (reference sequence). The CDR3 is 13 amino acids. CDR3 loop: CASMVDRQETQYF. CDR3 nucleotides: TGTGCCAGCATGGTGGACAGGCAAGAGACCCAGTACTTC.

A few counts support this clone. This chain joins TRBV2 and TRBJ1-1, with 9 bases fitting TRBD1. J lost 4 bases, V lost 7 bases, and 7 bases had no gene match. Per the germline V gene, CDR1 is SNHLY and CDR2 is FYNNEI. The CDR3 is made up of 14 amino acids. Here the CDR3 reads CASTLTGGLTEAFF. In DNA, the CDR3 is TGTGCCAGCACCCTAACAGGGGGCCTCACTGAAGCTTTCTTT.

The chain employs TRBV7-2 and TRBJ1-1; 12 bases fit TRBD1. The V and J ends lost 5 bases and 5 bases, in that order; junction bases with no gene match: 6. CDR1 and CDR2 (germline): SGHTA, FQGNSA. The CDR3 runs 15 residues. CDR3 coding DNA: TGTGCCAGCAGCCATGGGACAGGGGGCCGGACTGAAGCTTTCTTT. Its translation: CASSHGTGGRTEAFF.

The V and J genes are TRBV5-1 and TRBJ2-3, with TRBD2 matching over 13 bases. Germline V CDR1 and CDR2: SGHRS, YFSETQ. V lost 4 bases, J lost 2 bases, and 4 bases stayed unmatched. The CDR3 length is 16 residues. The CDR3 is CASSALAGGITDTQYF. Here the CDR3 DNA reads TGCGCCAGCAGCGCACTAGCGGGGGGGATCACAGATACGCAGTATTTT.

V usage is TRBV5-1 and J usage is TRBJ2-3; D is possibly TRBD2 (5 bases). Germline loops: CDR1 SGHRS, CDR2 YFSETQ. The CDR3 has 16 residues. V dropped 2 bases and J dropped 6 bases, with 19 bases sitting between them. CDR3 in DNA: TGCGCCAGCAGCTTCTCACCCCCCGGAGGACCCGATACGCAGTATTTT. Translated: CASSFSPPGGPDTQYF.

The chain links TRBV7-3 to TRBJ2-1; D is undetermined. This CDR3 has 13 amino acids. Germline V gene sequence: CDR1 SGHTA, CDR2 FQGTGA. V was cut by 3 bases and J by 2 bases, with 5 bases left in between. The CDR3 sequence is CASSFDPYNEQFF. The CDR3 DNA is TGTGCCAGCAGCTTCGACCCCTACAATGAGCAGTTCTTC.

Only one count was recorded for this clone. The chain is built from TRBV5-1 and TRBJ2-1; 8 positions agree with TRBD2. The germline CDR1 and CDR2 sequences are SGHRS and YFSETQ. This CDR3 has 15 amino acids. Trimming at V came to 4 bases and at J to 4 bases, leaving 7 bases not matched to a gene. The CDR3: CASSPGGASYNEQFF. The DNA for the CDR3 is TGCGCCAGCAGCCCCGGGGGGGCATCGTACAATGAGCAGTTCTTC.

J is TRBJ2-5 and V is TRBV11-2, with a possible D match to TRBD1 (6 bases). Germline V lookup: CDR1 SGHAT, CDR2 FQNNGV. The CDR3 contains 13 residues. Trimming shortened V by 10 bases and J by 4 bases, and 16 bases separated the two germline ends. The CDR3 region has the DNA TGTGCCACACAGGGCTACCGGGCAGAGACCCAGTACTTC. Translated: CATQGYRAETQYF.

The V and J genes are TRBV6-2 or TRBV6-3 and TRBJ1-6; 7 positions match TRBD1. The CDR3 is made up of 16 amino acids. V gave up 5 bases and J gave up 4 bases; unmatched junction bases: 8. Germline loops: CDR1 MNHEY, CDR2 SVGEGT. In DNA, the CDR3 is TGTGCCAGCAGTCAATCCGGGACAGCTTATAATTCACCCCTCCACTTT. It encodes CASSQSGTAYNSPLHF.